This is a list of T cell receptor beta chains from one sample in a study of cytomegalovirus exposure and HLA in healthy donors. Using immunoSEQ multiplex PCR, the repertoire was profiled, and TCRdb retains in-frame clones only, with some absent. The repertoire holds some 120,000 clones, with about 80% as singletons. Specimen: PBMCs. These receptors were collected from a human donor in good health. The CDR3 runs from the conserved cysteine through the conserved F or W. D genes are given only for firm matches. Size values are once, few and many counts, or a class for expanded clones, and some rows have none.

V: TRBV5-1; size: -; D: -; J: TRBJ1-2; DNA: TGCGCCAGCAGCTTGGATTCGACAGGAGACTATGGCTACACCTTC; CDR3: CASSLDSTGDYGYTF
V: TRBV5-4; size: -; D: -; J: TRBJ2-1; DNA: TGTGCCAGCAGCGCGGACAGCGGTGGGTACAATGAGCAGTTCTTC; CDR3: CASSADSGGYNEQFF
V: TRBV11-2; size: once; D: TRBD1; J: TRBJ2-3; DNA: TGTGCCAGCAGCTTATGGGACAGGGAGACAGATACGCAGTATTTT; CDR3: CASSLWDRETDTQYF
V: TRBV14; size: -; D: TRBD1; J: TRBJ1-2; DNA: TGTGCCAGCAGCCAGGGACAGGTCCCGACCTATGGCTACACCTTC; CDR3: CASSQGQVPTYGYTF
V: TRBV5-4; size: -; D: -; J: TRBJ2-2; DNA: TGTGCCAGCGGATGGGACTCCCTCAACACCGGGGAGCTGTTTTTT; CDR3: CASGWDSLNTGELFF
V: TRBV19; size: -; D: TRBD1; J: TRBJ2-1; DNA: TGTGCCAGTAGTCTCCCGGGACAGGTTCCCCCACTTCATGAGCAGTTCTTC; CDR3: CASSLPGQVPPLHEQFF
V: TRBV9; size: -; D: -; J: TRBJ2-3; DNA: TGTGCCAGCAGCGGTGGGACTGGAACAGATACGCAGTATTTT; CDR3: CASSGGTGTDTQYF
V: TRBV7-9; size: few; D: -; J: TRBJ2-5; DNA: TGTGCCAGTGGGGGGGCCCAAGAGACCCAGTACTTC; CDR3: CASGGAQETQYF
V: TRBV6-6; size: -; D: TRBD1; J: TRBJ1-2; DNA: TGTGCCAGCAAAAACCGGGATCTACAGGGGGCGGACTACACCTTC; CDR3: CASKNRDLQGADYTF
V: TRBV7-2; size: -; D: -; J: TRBJ1-4; DNA: TGTGCCAGCAGCTTACAGTCAGCTAATGAAAAACTGTTTTTT; CDR3: CASSLQSANEKLFF
V: TRBV29-1; size: -; D: -; J: TRBJ1-2; DNA: TGCAGCGTGGACAGTCCCGGGCAGGCCTACACCTTC; CDR3: CSVDSPGQAYTF
V: TRBV5-1; size: few; D: -; J: TRBJ1-1; DNA: TGCGCCAGCAGCTTCACAGCGGAGGCTGAAGCTTTCTTT; CDR3: CASSFTAEAEAFF
V: TRBV4-2; size: few; D: -; J: TRBJ2-2; DNA: TGTGCCAGCAGCCAAATTAGGAGCGGGGAGCTGTTTTTT; CDR3: CASSQIRSGELFF
V: TRBV5-4; size: -; D: -; J: TRBJ1-1; DNA: TGTGCCAGCAGCACCAAACAGGGTGGGGGCACTGAAGCTTTCTTT; CDR3: CASSTKQGGGTEAFF
V: TRBV10-3; size: -; D: TRBD2; J: TRBJ2-1; DNA: TGTGCCATCAGTGAGTCGGCGGGGGTCTACAATGAGCAGTTCTTC; CDR3: CAISESAGVYNEQFF
V: TRBV27; size: -; D: -; J: TRBJ1-1; DNA: TGTGCCAGCAGTTTAGGCCCGGGGGGAACTGAAGCTTTCTTT; CDR3: CASSLGPGGTEAFF
V: TRBV19; size: -; D: TRBD1; J: TRBJ1-2; DNA: TGTGCCAGTACCCGGGGGACAGAAGCAAACTATGGCTACACCTTC; CDR3: CASTRGTEANYGYTF
V: TRBV7-6; size: -; D: -; J: TRBJ1-1; DNA: TGTGCCAGCAGCTTAGGATCGATGGGGCCCGGGGAAGCTTTCTTT; CDR3: CASSLGSMGPGEAFF
V: TRBV5-8; size: -; D: -; J: TRBJ2-2; DNA: TGTGCCAGCAGCTTACGGACATCTTCCACCGGGGAGCTGTTTTTT; CDR3: CASSLRTSSTGELFF
V: TRBV6-4; size: many; D: TRBD2; J: TRBJ2-3; DNA: TGTGCCAGCAGTGAAAATAGCGGGGGGGCAGATACGCAGTATTTT; CDR3: CASSENSGGADTQYF
V: TRBV10-3; size: -; D: -; J: TRBJ2-7; DNA: TGTGCCATCAAGGGGGACCGCTTTTACGAGCAGTACTTC; CDR3: CAIKGDRFYEQYF
V: TRBV6-1; size: -; D: -; J: TRBJ1-3; DNA: TGTGCCAGCAGCCCCGGGGGAGTCTCTGGAAACACCATATATTTT; CDR3: CASSPGGVSGNTIYF
V: TRBV5-1; size: -; D: TRBD1; J: TRBJ1-1; DNA: TGCGCCAGCAGCTGGGGACAGGCGATGAACACTGAAGCTTTCTTT; CDR3: CASSWGQAMNTEAFF
V: TRBV4-1; size: -; D: -; J: TRBJ2-7; DNA: TGCGCCAGCAGCCAACGCGGGTCCTACGAGCAGTACTTC; CDR3: CASSQRGSYEQYF
V: TRBV19; size: few; D: -; J: TRBJ1-5; DNA: TGTGCCAGTAGTATAGCAGTAGGCGGGAATCAGCCCCAGCATTTT; CDR3: CASSIAVGGNQPQHF
V: TRBV19; size: -; D: TRBD1; J: TRBJ1-4; DNA: TGTGCCAGTAGTTCTCGGACAGGCGGGGATGAAAAACTGTTTTTT; CDR3: CASSSRTGGDEKLFF
V: TRBV6-5; size: -; D: -; J: TRBJ1-3; DNA: TGTGCCAGCAGTTACAAACAGTCCCGTACCATATATTTT; CDR3: CASSYKQSRTIYF
V: TRBV6-5; size: -; D: -; J: TRBJ1-3; DNA: TGTGCCAGCAGTTCTCCCCTTCGCTCTGGAAACACCATATATTTT; CDR3: CASSSPLRSGNTIYF
V: TRBV27; size: -; D: TRBD2; J: TRBJ2-7; DNA: TGTGCCAGCAGTCCCGGGACTAGCGGGGTTCGTGACGAGCAGTACTTC; CDR3: CASSPGTSGVRDEQYF
V: TRBV4-1; size: -; D: -; J: TRBJ2-1; DNA: TGCGCCAGCAGCCGGAGTGGGGGGAATGAGCAGTTCTTC; CDR3: CASSRSGGNEQFF
V: TRBV27; size: once; D: -; J: TRBJ1-1; DNA: TGTGCCAGCAGTCCGTTACACCGCACTGAAGCTTTCTTT; CDR3: CASSPLHRTEAFF
V: TRBV29-1; size: -; D: TRBD1; J: TRBJ1-3; DNA: TGCAGCGCCCGGACAGGGAGGAGTAACACCATATATTTT; CDR3: CSARTGRSNTIYF
V: TRBV7-2; size: -; D: -; J: TRBJ2-3; DNA: TGTGCCAGCAGCCAACCTGGCGAGGCGGGACGGAGGGCAGATACGCAGTATTTT; CDR3: CASSQPGEAGRRADTQYF
V: TRBV7-9; size: few; D: -; J: TRBJ1-1; DNA: TGTGCCAGCAGGATGGACAGCGATAACACTGAAGCTTTCTTT; CDR3: CASRMDSDNTEAFF
V: TRBV9; size: -; D: TRBD1; J: TRBJ1-5; DNA: TGTGCCAGCAGCCTGGGACAGGGAAATCAGCCCCAGCATTTT; CDR3: CASSLGQGNQPQHF
V: TRBV6-5; size: -; D: -; J: TRBJ2-7; DNA: TGTGCCAGCAGTTATAGCTCCGCCGAGCAGTACTTC; CDR3: CASSYSSAEQYF
V: TRBV19; size: -; D: TRBD2; J: TRBJ2-1; DNA: TGTGCCAGTAGTGCCTCCGGGACTAGGGGAGATGAGCAGTTCTTC; CDR3: CASSASGTRGDEQFF
V: TRBV15; size: -; D: -; J: TRBJ2-2; DNA: TGTGCCACCAGCAGTGCTCAGGGGAACACCGGGGAGCTGTTTTTT; CDR3: CATSSAQGNTGELFF
V: TRBV7-6; size: -; D: TRBD2; J: TRBJ2-1; DNA: TGTGCCAGCAGCTCCGGTGCGGGGGACTACAATGAGCAGTTCTTC; CDR3: CASSSGAGDYNEQFF
V: TRBV15; size: -; D: -; J: TRBJ1-5; DNA: TGTGCCACCAGCAGAGAGAGGAATCAGCCCCAGCATTTT; CDR3: CATSRERNQPQHF
V: TRBV2; size: -; D: -; J: TRBJ2-1; DNA: TGTGCCAGCCAGGCAGCAGACTACAATGAGCAGTTCTTC; CDR3: CASQAADYNEQFF
V: TRBV5-1; size: -; D: TRBD1; J: TRBJ1-6; DNA: TGCGCCAGCAGCTTGTCGGAGGGGGCCTATGATTCACCCCTCCACTTT; CDR3: CASSLSEGAYDSPLHF
V: TRBV7-3; size: -; D: TRBD2; J: TRBJ2-3; DNA: TGTGCCAGCAGCGCTACGGGACTAACCACAGATACGCAGTATTTT; CDR3: CASSATGLTTDTQYF
V: TRBV11-2; size: -; D: -; J: TRBJ1-2; DNA: TGTGCCAGCAGCTTAGGACGCAGGGGCGTCTATGGCTACACCTTC; CDR3: CASSLGRRGVYGYTF
V: TRBV4-2; size: -; D: TRBD2; J: TRBJ2-5; DNA: TGTGCCAGCAGCCAAGATTGGCAGCGGGAAACCTCCCAAGAGACCCAGTACTTC; CDR3: CASSQDWQRETSQETQYF
V: TRBV19; size: -; D: -; J: TRBJ1-6; DNA: TGTGCCAGTAGTATGTTACCGACAAACTCCTATAATTCACCCCTCCACTTT; CDR3: CASSMLPTNSYNSPLHF
V: TRBV27; size: -; D: TRBD1; J: TRBJ2-7; DNA: TGTGCCAGCAGTTTGGCGACAGGGCCGGAGCAGTACTTC; CDR3: CASSLATGPEQYF
V: TRBV10-3; size: -; D: -; J: TRBJ2-2; DNA: TGTGCCATCAGTGACCCCGGACAAAACACCGGGGAGCTGTTTTTT; CDR3: CAISDPGQNTGELFF
V: TRBV28; size: -; D: -; J: TRBJ2-3; DNA: TGTGCCAGCTGGGTCGGGGGATCTCAACATACGCAGTATTTT; CDR3: CASWVGGSQHTQYF
V: TRBV5-4; size: -; D: -; J: TRBJ1-3; DNA: TGTGCCAGCAGCTTGGCCGGAGAGTACACCATATATTTT; CDR3: CASSLAGEYTIYF
V: TRBV7-2; size: -; D: TRBD2; J: TRBJ2-5; DNA: TGTGCCAGCAGACCGGGGACTAGCGGACAAGAGACCCAGTACTTC; CDR3: CASRPGTSGQETQYF
V: TRBV2; size: -; D: TRBD1; J: TRBJ2-7; DNA: TGTGCCAGCAGTGGGGGACAGGGGTCGGACGAGCAGTACTTC; CDR3: CASSGGQGSDEQYF
V: TRBV5-1; size: few; D: -; J: TRBJ1-1; DNA: TGTGCCAGCAGACCAGGGGTCTTATCGAACACTGAAGCTTTCTTT; CDR3: CASRPGVLSNTEAFF
V: TRBV5-1; size: -; D: TRBD2; J: TRBJ2-5; DNA: TGCGCCAGCAGCTTAGGACTAGCGGGAAGAAAAATCGGAGAGACCCAGTACTTC; CDR3: CASSLGLAGRKIGETQYF
V: TRBV19; size: -; D: TRBD1; J: TRBJ1-5; DNA: TGTGCCAGTACCCCAGGCCGGGACAGGGGACTATATAGCAATCAGCCCCAGCATTTT; CDR3: CASTPGRDRGLYSNQPQHF
V: TRBV5-6; size: -; D: -; J: TRBJ2-3; DNA: TGTGCCAGCAGCGTCCAAACAACCAGGTTATCTTATGCAGATACGCAGTATTTT; CDR3: CASSVQTTRLSYADTQYF
V: TRBV5-6; size: -; D: TRBD1; J: TRBJ2-7; DNA: TGTGCCAGCAGCTTCTGGGACAGGTACGGGCAGTACTTC; CDR3: CASSFWDRYGQYF
V: TRBV10-3; size: few; D: -; J: TRBJ2-1; DNA: TGTGCCATCAGTGAATTGGGGGGTGAGCAGTTCTTC; CDR3: CAISELGGEQFF